The 3 T cell receptor beta chains below all came from one sample that was sequenced in a study of blood T cell repertoires in COVID-19. Sequencing used immunoSEQ multiplex PCR; TCRdb keeps in-frame clones, though not all of them. The sample yields about 440,000 clones, 70% to 90% seen once. The sequenced material came from PBMCs or T cells enriched from blood (not recorded which). The receptor source for this set is a woman between 18 and 30 years old with acute COVID-19.

V gene TRBV10-3 combines with J gene TRBJ1-6; 8 bases fit TRBD1. V shed 11 bases and J 10 bases; nucleotides not matched to a gene: 10. The CDR3 is made up of 13 amino acids. In germline, CDR1 is ENHRY, CDR2 SYGVKD. CDR3 loop: CAHATGVQSPLHF. DNA for the CDR3: TGTGCCCACGCGACAGGGGTACAATCACCCCTCCACTTT.

This chain uses TRBV15 with TRBJ1-4; 7 positions match TRBD1. V was clipped by 5 bases and J by 9 bases; unmatched bases: 6. Per the germline V gene, CDR1 is LNHNV and CDR2 is YYDKDF (reference sequence). CDR3 size: 13 residues. DNA of the CDR3: TGTGCCACCAGCGGGACAAGGGGGCAAAAACTGTTTTTT. Translation gives CATSGTRGQKLFF.

V gene TRBV10-3 combines with J gene TRBJ2-1; 14 bases fit TRBD2. Germline values: CDR1 ENHRY, CDR2 SYGVKD. V was pared by 3 bases and J by 10 bases, with 14 bases of the junction left unmatched. The CDR3 is 18 amino acids. The CDR3, as DNA: TGTGCCATCAGTGATCGAAATCCCGGGACTAGCGGGAGAGTAGAGCAGTTCTTC. Protein sequence: CAISDRNPGTSGRVEQFF.